Listed below are T cell receptor beta chains from one sample, sequenced in a study of T cell repertoires in aging, cancer and after chemotherapy. In TCRdb, the multiplex PCR reads were re-called with MiXCR into one record per CDR3 protein. The data contain around 3,800 distinct CDR3 sequences, under 30% of them seen just once; the ten biggest clones take up under 7%. The sequencing input was blood. Receptors originate from a human donor in good health. The CDR3 runs from the conserved cysteine through the conserved F or W. Fields, in order: D gene, CDR3 length, clone size, V gene, J gene, CDR3 protein, CDR3 DNA. The D gene is left open where the match is weak. Clone sizes are given selectively: once, few, many, or a class where the clone is expanded.

D gene: NA
CDR3 length: 15
clone size: NA
V gene: TRBV20-1
J gene: TRBJ1-4
CDR3 protein: CSARAGTSGDEKLFF
CDR3 DNA: TGCAGTGCTAGGGCAGGGACAAGTGGAGATGAAAAACTGTTTTTT

D gene: NA
CDR3 length: 16
clone size: NA
V gene: TRBV19
J gene: TRBJ2-4
CDR3 protein: CASSKTRHIAKNIQYF
CDR3 DNA: TGTGCCAGTAGTAAGACTAGACACATAGCCAAAAACATTCAGTACTTC

D gene: TRBD2
CDR3 length: 13
clone size: few
V gene: TRBV12-3/TRBV12-4
J gene: TRBJ2-3
CDR3 protein: CASSRTSFDTQYF
CDR3 DNA: TGTGCCAGCAGCCGGACTAGCTTCGATACGCAGTATTTT

D gene: NA
CDR3 length: 14
clone size: medium-sized
V gene: TRBV19
J gene: TRBJ1-2
CDR3 protein: CASSIAAGLYGYTF
CDR3 DNA: TGTGCCAGTAGTATAGCGGCAGGTCTTTATGGCTACACCTTC

D gene: NA
CDR3 length: 12
clone size: few
V gene: TRBV6-5
J gene: TRBJ2-7
CDR3 protein: CASSYGTSEQYF
CDR3 DNA: TGTGCCAGCAGTTATGGGACGTCCGAGCAGTACTTC

D gene: TRBD2
CDR3 length: 18
clone size: NA
V gene: TRBV5-4
J gene: TRBJ2-5
CDR3 protein: CASSLWGGGVREGETQYF
CDR3 DNA: TGTGCCAGCAGCTTGTGGGGCGGGGGGGTCAGGGAGGGAGAGACCCAGTACTTC

D gene: TRBD2
CDR3 length: 15
clone size: NA
V gene: TRBV19
J gene: TRBJ2-7
CDR3 protein: CASSIGLAGTYEQYF
CDR3 DNA: TGTGCCAGTAGTATAGGTCTAGCGGGCACCTACGAGCAGTACTTC

D gene: NA
CDR3 length: 13
clone size: NA
V gene: TRBV10-1
J gene: TRBJ2-3
CDR3 protein: CASSDPSTDTQYF
CDR3 DNA: TGCGCCAGCAGTGACCCTAGCACAGATACGCAGTATTTT

D gene: TRBD1
CDR3 length: 15
clone size: large
V gene: TRBV29-1
J gene: TRBJ1-2
CDR3 protein: CSVGGEQGPGYGYTF
CDR3 DNA: TGCAGCGTTGGGGGGGAACAGGGGCCGGGATATGGCTACACCTTC

D gene: NA
CDR3 length: 13
clone size: medium-sized
V gene: TRBV15
J gene: TRBJ1-1
CDR3 protein: CATSRDLDTEAFF
CDR3 DNA: TGTGCCACCAGCAGAGATCTGGACACTGAAGCTTTCTTT

D gene: NA
CDR3 length: 15
clone size: NA
V gene: TRBV7-9
J gene: TRBJ2-7
CDR3 protein: CASSPELGVGYEQYF
CDR3 DNA: TGTGCCAGCAGCCCTGAGTTAGGGGTTGGGTACGAGCAGTACTTC

D gene: TRBD1
CDR3 length: 16
clone size: NA
V gene: TRBV12-3/TRBV12-4
J gene: TRBJ1-1
CDR3 protein: CASSYFSGGAGTEAFF
CDR3 DNA: TGTGCCAGCAGTTACTTTTCAGGGGGCGCTGGCACTGAAGCTTTCTTT

D gene: NA
CDR3 length: 16
clone size: medium-sized
V gene: TRBV19
J gene: TRBJ2-2
CDR3 protein: CASRRGGNANTGELFF
CDR3 DNA: TGTGCCAGTCGGAGAGGGGGTAACGCGAACACCGGGGAGCTGTTTTTT

D gene: NA
CDR3 length: 15
clone size: few
V gene: TRBV27
J gene: TRBJ1-4
CDR3 protein: CASSYSLSNNEKLFF
CDR3 DNA: TGTGCCAGCAGTTACTCCCTTTCAAATAATGAAAAACTGTTTTTT

D gene: NA
CDR3 length: 12
clone size: NA
V gene: TRBV6-4
J gene: TRBJ1-1
CDR3 protein: CASRGVETEAFF
CDR3 DNA: TGTGCCAGCAGGGGCGTTGAAACTGAAGCTTTCTTT

D gene: NA
CDR3 length: 13
clone size: NA
V gene: TRBV12-3/TRBV12-4
J gene: TRBJ1-2
CDR3 protein: CATKDRANYGYTF
CDR3 DNA: TGTGCCACCAAAGACAGAGCTAACTATGGCTACACCTTC

D gene: NA
CDR3 length: 13
clone size: NA
V gene: TRBV27
J gene: TRBJ1-4
CDR3 protein: CASSTPGVVKLFF
CDR3 DNA: TGTGCCAGCAGTACCCCAGGGGTTGTAAAACTGTTTTTT

D gene: NA
CDR3 length: 14
clone size: NA
V gene: TRBV6-1
J gene: TRBJ1-5
CDR3 protein: CPSSENRGNQPQHF
CDR3 DNA: TGTCCCAGCAGTGAGAACAGGGGCAATCAGCCCCAGCATTTT

D gene: NA
CDR3 length: 14
clone size: once
V gene: TRBV12-3/TRBV12-4
J gene: TRBJ1-1
CDR3 protein: CASSQWGGLGRAFF
CDR3 DNA: TGTGCCAGCAGTCAATGGGGGGGCCTCGGTCGAGCTTTCTTT

D gene: NA
CDR3 length: 13
clone size: NA
V gene: TRBV14
J gene: TRBJ2-3
CDR3 protein: CASSPSRRYTQYF
CDR3 DNA: TGTGCCAGCAGTCCCAGTCGGCGGTATACGCAGTATTTT

D gene: NA
CDR3 length: 16
clone size: once
V gene: TRBV20-1
J gene: TRBJ2-4
CDR3 protein: CSASPLGRLAKNIQYF
CDR3 DNA: TGCAGTGCTAGCCCACTCGGGAGACTAGCCAAAAACATTCAGTACTTC

D gene: NA
CDR3 length: 14
clone size: NA
V gene: TRBV6-5
J gene: TRBJ1-1
CDR3 protein: CASSSPGANTEAFF
CDR3 DNA: TGTGCCAGCAGCTCCCCGGGGGCAAACACTGAAGCTTTCTTT

D gene: NA
CDR3 length: 13
clone size: NA
V gene: TRBV24-1
J gene: TRBJ2-2
CDR3 protein: CATSGSNTGELFF
CDR3 DNA: TGTGCCACCAGTGGTTCGAACACCGGGGAGCTGTTTTTT

D gene: NA
CDR3 length: 13
clone size: NA
V gene: TRBV12-3/TRBV12-4
J gene: TRBJ1-2
CDR3 protein: CASSAGTLHGYTF
CDR3 DNA: TGTGCCAGCAGTGCCGGGACACTCCATGGCTACACCTTC

D gene: NA
CDR3 length: 15
clone size: few
V gene: TRBV5-7
J gene: TRBJ2-3
CDR3 protein: CASSTSRDRTDTQYF
CDR3 DNA: TGTGCCAGCAGCACGAGCCGGGATCGCACAGATACGCAGTATTTT

D gene: NA
CDR3 length: 11
clone size: few
V gene: TRBV12-3/TRBV12-4
J gene: TRBJ2-7
CDR3 protein: CASSFQGEQYF
CDR3 DNA: TGTGCCAGCAGTTTCCAGGGCGAGCAGTACTTC

D gene: NA
CDR3 length: 12
clone size: medium-sized
V gene: TRBV30
J gene: TRBJ1-2
CDR3 protein: CACMGGGVGYTF
CDR3 DNA: TGTGCCTGCATGGGTGGGGGTGTTGGCTACACCTTC

D gene: NA
CDR3 length: 10
clone size: medium-sized
V gene: TRBV30
J gene: TRBJ2-2
CDR3 protein: CAWKAGELFF
CDR3 DNA: TGTGCCTGGAAGGCCGGGGAGCTGTTTTTT

D gene: TRBD1
CDR3 length: 14
clone size: NA
V gene: TRBV20-1
J gene: TRBJ1-4
CDR3 protein: CSARRDSGNEKLFF
CDR3 DNA: TGCAGTGCTAGGAGGGACAGTGGTAATGAAAAACTGTTTTTT